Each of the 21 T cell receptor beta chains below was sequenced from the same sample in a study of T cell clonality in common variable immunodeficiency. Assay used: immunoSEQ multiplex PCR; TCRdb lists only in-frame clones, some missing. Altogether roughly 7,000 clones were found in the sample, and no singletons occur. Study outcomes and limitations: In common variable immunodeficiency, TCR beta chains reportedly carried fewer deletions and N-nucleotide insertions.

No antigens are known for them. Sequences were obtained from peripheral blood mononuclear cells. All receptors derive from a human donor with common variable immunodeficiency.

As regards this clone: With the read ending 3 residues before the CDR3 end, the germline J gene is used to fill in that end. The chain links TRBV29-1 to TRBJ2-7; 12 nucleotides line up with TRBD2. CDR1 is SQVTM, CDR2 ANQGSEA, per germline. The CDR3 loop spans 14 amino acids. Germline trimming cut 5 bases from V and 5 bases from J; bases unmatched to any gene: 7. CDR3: CSVPGLAGPNEQYF. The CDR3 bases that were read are TGCAGCGTTCCCGGACTAGCGGGACCCAACGAG.

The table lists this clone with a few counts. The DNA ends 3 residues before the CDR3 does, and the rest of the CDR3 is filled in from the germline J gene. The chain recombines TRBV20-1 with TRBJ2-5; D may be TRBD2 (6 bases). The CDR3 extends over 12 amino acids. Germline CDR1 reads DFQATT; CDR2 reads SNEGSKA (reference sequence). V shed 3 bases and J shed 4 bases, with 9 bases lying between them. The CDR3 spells CSASTSRETQYF. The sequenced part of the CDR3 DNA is TGCAGTGCTAGCACTAGCAGAGAGACC.

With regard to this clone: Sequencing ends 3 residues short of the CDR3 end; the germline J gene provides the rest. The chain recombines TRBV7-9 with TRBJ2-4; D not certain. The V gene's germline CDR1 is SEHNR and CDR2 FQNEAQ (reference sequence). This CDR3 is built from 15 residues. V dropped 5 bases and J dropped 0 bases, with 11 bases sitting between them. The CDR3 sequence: CASSMQNVAKNIQYF. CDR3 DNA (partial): TGTGCCAGCAGCATGCAGAATGTAGCCAAAAACATT.

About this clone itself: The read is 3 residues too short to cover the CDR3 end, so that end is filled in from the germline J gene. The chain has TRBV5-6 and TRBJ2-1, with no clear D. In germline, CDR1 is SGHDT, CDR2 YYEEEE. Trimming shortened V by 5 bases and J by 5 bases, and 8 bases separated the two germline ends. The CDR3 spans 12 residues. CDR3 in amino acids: CASRNGHNEQFF. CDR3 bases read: TGTGCCAGCAGGAACGGTCACAATGAG. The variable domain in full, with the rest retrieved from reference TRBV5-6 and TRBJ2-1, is DAGVTQSPTHLIKTRGQQVTLRCSPKSGHDTVSWYQQALGQGPQFIFQYYEEEERQRGNFPDRFSGHQFPNYSSELNVNALLLGDSALYLCASRNGHNEQFFGPGTRLTVL.

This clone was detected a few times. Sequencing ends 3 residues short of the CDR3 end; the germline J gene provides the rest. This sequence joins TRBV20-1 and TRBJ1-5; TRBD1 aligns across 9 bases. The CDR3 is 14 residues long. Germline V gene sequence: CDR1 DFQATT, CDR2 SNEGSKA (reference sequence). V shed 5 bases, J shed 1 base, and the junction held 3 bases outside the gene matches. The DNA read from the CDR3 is TGCAGTGCTTGGACAGGGGAAAGCAATCAGCCC. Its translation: CSAWTGESNQP. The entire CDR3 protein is CSAWTGESNQPQHF.

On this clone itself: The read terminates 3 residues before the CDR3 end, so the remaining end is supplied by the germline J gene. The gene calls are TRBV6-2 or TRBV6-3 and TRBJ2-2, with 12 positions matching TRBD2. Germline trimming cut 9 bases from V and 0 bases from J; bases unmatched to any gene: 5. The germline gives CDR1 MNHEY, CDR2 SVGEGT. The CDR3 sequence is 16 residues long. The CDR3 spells CASPGLAGPNTGELFF. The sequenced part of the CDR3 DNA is TGTGCCAGTCCTGGACTAGCGGGACCGAACACCGGGGAG.

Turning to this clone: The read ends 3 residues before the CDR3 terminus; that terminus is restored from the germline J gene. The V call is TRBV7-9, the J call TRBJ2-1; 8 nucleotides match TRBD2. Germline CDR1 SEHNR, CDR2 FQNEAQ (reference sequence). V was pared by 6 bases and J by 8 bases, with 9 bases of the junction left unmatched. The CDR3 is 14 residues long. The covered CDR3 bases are TGTGCCAGCAGACGCAGCGGACTAGCCCATGAG. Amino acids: CASRRSGLAHE. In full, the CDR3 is CASRRSGLAHEQFF.

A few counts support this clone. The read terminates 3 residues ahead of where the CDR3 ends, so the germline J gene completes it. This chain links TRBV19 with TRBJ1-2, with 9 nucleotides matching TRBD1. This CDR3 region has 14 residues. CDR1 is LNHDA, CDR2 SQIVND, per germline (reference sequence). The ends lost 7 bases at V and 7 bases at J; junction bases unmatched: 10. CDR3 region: CASTRTGEGFGYTF. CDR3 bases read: TGTGCCAGTACCCGGACAGGGGAAGGTTTTGGC.

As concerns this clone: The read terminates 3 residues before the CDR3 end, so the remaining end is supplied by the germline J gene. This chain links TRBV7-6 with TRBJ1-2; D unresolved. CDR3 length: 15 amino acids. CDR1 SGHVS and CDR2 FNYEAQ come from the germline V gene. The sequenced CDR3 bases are TGTGCCAGCAGCCCGAGAGCGGGAAGGCTCGAGGGC. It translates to CASSPRAGRLEG. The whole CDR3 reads CASSPRAGRLEGYTF.

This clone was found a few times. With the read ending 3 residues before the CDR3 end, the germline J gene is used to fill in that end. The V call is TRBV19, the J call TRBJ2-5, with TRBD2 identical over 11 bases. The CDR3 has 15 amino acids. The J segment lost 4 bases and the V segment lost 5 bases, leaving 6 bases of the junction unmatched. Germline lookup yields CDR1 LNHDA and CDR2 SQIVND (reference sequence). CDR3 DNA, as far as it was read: TGTGCCAGTAGTCTTAGCGGGAGGGGGGGAGAGACC. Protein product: CASSLSGRGGET. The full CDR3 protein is CASSLSGRGGETQYF.

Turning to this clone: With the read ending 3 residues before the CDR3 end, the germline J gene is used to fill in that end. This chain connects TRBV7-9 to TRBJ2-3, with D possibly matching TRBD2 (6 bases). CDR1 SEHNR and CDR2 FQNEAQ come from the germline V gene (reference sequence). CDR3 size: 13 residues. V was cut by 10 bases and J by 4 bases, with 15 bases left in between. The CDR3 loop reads CATLRDFSDTQYF. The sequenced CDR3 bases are TGTGCCACCCTAAGGGACTTTTCAGATACG.

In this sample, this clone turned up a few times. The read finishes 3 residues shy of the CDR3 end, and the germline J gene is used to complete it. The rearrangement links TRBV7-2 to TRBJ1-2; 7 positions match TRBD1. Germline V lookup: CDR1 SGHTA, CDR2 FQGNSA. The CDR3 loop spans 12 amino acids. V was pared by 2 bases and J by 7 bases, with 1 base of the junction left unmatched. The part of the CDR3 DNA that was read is TGTGCCAGCAGCTTACGACAGGGTGGC. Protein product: CASSLRQGG. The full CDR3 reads CASSLRQGGYTF.

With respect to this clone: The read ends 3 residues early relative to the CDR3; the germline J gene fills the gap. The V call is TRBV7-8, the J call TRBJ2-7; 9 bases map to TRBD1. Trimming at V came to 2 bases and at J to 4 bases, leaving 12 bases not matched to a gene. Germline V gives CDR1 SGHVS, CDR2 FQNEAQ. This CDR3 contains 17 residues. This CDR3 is CASSLYPGGQGWYEQYF. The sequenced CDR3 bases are TGTGCCAGCAGCTTATATCCAGGTGGACAGGGGTGGTACGAG. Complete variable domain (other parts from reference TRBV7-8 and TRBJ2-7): GAGVSQSPRYKVAKRGQDVALRCDPISGHVSLFWYQQALGQGPEFLTYFQNEAQLDKSGLPSDRFFAERPEGSVSTLKIQRTQQEDSAVYLCASSLYPGGQGWYEQYFGPGTRLTVT.

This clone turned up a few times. CDR3 sequence reads: CASSPLTRGRYNEQFF. CDR3 DNA, as far as it was read: TGTGCCAGCAGCCCACTTACGAGGGGGCGTTACAATGAG. The chain recombines TRBV6-2 or TRBV6-3 with TRBJ2-1; TRBD1 agrees at 7 bases. The missing CDR3 end, 3 residues past where the read stops, is filled in from the germline J gene. The CDR3 totals 16 residues. Germline V lookup: CDR1 MNHEY, CDR2 SVGEGT. J was trimmed by 4 bases and V by 6 bases; bases with no gene match: 12.

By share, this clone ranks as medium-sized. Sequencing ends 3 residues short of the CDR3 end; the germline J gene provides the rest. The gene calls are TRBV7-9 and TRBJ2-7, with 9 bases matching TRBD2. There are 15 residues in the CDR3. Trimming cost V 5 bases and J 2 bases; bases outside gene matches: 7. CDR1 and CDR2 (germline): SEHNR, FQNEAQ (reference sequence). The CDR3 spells CASSPPTSGTYEQYF. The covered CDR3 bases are TGTGCCAGCAGCCCCCCGACTAGCGGTACCTACGAG.

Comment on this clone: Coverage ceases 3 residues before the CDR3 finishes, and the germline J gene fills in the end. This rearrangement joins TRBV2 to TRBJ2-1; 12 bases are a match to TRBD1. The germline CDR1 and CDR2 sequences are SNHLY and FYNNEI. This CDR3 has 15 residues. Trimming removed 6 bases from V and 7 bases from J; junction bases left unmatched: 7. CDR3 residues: CASSLRDRGLNEQFF. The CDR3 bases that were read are TGTGCCAGCAGCCTCCGGGACAGGGGGCTAAATGAG. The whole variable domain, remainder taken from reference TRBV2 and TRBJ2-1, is EPEVTQTPSHQVTQMGQEVILRCVPISNHLYFYWYRQILGQKVEFLVSFYNNEISEKSEIFDDQFSVERPDGSNFTLKIRSTKLEDSAMYFCASSLRDRGLNEQFFGPGTRLTVL.

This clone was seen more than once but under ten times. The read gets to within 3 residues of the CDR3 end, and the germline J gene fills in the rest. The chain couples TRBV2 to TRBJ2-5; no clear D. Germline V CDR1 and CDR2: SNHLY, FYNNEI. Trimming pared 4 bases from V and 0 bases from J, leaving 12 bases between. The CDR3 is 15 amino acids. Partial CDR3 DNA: TGTGCCAGCAGTGTTAGTCCCGCGGACCAAGAGACC. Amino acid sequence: CASSVSPADQET. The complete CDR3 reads CASSVSPADQETQYF.

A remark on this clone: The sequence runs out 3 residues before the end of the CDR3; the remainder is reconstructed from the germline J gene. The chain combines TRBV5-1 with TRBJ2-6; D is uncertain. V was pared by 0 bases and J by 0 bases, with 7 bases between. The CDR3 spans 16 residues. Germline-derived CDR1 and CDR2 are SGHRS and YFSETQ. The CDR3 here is CASSLEGVSGANVLTF. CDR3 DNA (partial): TGCGCCAGCAGCTTGGAGGGCGTCTCTGGGGCCAACGTC.

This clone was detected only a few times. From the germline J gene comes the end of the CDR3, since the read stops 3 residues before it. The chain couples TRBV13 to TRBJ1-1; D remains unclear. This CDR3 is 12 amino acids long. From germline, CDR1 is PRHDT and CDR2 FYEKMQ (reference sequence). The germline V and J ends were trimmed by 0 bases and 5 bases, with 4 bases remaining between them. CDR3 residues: CASSLGRTEAFF. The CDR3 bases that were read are TGTGCCAGCAGCTTAGGCCGGACTGAA.

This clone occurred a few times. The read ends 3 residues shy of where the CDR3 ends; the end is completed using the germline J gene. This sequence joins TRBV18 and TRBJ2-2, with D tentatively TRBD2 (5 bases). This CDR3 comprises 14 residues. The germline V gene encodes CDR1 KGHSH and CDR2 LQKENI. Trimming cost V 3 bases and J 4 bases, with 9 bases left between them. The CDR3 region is CASSPQRGTGELFF. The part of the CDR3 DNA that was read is TGTGCCAGCTCACCTCAACGGGGCACCGGGGAG.

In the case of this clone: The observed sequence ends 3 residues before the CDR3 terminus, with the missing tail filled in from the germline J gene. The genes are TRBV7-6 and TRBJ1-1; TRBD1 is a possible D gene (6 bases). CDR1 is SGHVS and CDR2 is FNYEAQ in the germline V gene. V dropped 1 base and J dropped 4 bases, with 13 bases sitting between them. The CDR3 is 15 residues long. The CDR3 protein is CASSLGPTGPTEAFF. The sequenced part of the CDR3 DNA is TGTGCCAGCAGCTTAGGCCCAACAGGGCCCACTGAA.